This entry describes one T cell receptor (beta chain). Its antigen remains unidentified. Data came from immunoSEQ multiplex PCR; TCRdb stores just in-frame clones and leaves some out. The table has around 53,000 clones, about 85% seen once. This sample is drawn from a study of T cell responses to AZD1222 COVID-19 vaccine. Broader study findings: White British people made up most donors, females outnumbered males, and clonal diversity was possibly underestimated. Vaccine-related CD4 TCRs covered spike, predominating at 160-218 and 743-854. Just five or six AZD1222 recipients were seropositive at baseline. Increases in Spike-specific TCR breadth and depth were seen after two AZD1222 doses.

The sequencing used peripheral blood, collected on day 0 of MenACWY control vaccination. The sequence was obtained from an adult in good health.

The CDR3 protein is CASIGLTVRLFYEQYF. CDR3 nucleotide sequence: TGTGCCAGCATAGGGCTTACGGTACGTCTCTTCTACGAGCAGTACTTC. V gene TRBV2 combines with J gene TRBJ2-7; no clear D gene. V was clipped by 7 bases and J by 3 bases, with 22 bases between them. Germline loops: CDR1 SNHLY, CDR2 FYNNEI. There are 16 residues in the CDR3.